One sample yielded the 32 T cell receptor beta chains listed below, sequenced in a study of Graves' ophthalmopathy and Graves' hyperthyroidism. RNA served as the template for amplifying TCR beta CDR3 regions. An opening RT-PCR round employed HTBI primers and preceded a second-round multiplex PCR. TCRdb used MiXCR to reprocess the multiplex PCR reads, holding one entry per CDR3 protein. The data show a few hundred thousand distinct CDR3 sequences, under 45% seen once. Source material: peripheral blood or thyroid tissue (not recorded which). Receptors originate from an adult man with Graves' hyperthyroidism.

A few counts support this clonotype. CDR3: CASSSFTNQGVKETQYF. The CDR3 DNA sequence: TGTGCCAGCAGCTCGTTCACTAACCAGGGGGTAAAAGAGACCCAGTACTTC. This rearrangement joins TRBV7-2 to TRBJ2-5, with 7 bases aligning to TRBD1. V shed 4 bases and J 3 bases; nucleotides not matched to a gene: 14. Per the germline V gene, CDR1 is SGHTA and CDR2 is FQGNSA. This CDR3 comprises 17 residues.

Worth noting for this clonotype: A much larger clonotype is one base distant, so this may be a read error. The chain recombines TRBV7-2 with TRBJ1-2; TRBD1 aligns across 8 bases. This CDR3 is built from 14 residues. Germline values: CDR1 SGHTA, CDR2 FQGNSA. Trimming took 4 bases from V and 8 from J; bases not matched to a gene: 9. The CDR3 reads CASSSTAGGGGYTF. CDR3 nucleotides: TGTGCCAGCAGCTCTACGGCAGGGGGCGGGGGCTACACCTTC.

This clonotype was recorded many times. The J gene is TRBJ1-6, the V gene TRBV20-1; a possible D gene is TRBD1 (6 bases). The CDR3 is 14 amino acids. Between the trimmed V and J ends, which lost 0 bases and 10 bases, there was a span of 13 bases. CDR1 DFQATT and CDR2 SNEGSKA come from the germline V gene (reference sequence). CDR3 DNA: TGCAGTGCTAGAGATAGCAGGGGAGGGTCACCCCTCCACTTT. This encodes CSARDSRGGSPLHF.

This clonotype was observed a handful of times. The CDR3 is CASREPGAYEQYF. For the CDR3, the DNA is TGTGCCAGCAGGGAGCCAGGGGCCTACGAGCAGTACTTC. The chain is built from TRBV7-8 and TRBJ2-7, with a tentative D call TRBD1 (6 bases). The germline gives CDR1 SGHVS, CDR2 FQNEAQ. Trimming took 6 bases from V and 2 from J, leaving 11 bases between them. CDR3 length equals 13 residues.

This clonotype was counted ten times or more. The CDR3 protein is CASSRPNRGRGGYTF. Here the CDR3 DNA reads TGTGCCAGCAGTCGCCCCAACAGGGGGAGAGGGGGCTACACCTTC. The chain combines TRBV12-3 or TRBV12-4 with TRBJ1-2; 8 bases match TRBD1. This CDR3 comprises 15 residues. Germline trimming cut 5 bases from V and 8 bases from J; bases unmatched to any gene: 13.

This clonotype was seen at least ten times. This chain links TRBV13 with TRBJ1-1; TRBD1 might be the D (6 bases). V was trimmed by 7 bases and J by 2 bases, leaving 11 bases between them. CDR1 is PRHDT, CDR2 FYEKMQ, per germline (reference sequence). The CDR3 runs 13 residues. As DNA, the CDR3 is TGTGCCAGCACTGGGGGCCTAAACACTGAAGCTTTCTTT. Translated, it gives CASTGGLNTEAFF.

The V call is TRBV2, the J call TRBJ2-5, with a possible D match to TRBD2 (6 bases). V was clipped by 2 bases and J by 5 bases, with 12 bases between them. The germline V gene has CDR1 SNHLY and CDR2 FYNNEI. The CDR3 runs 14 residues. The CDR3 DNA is TGTGCCAGCAGTGAATGGGGGGAGAGGGAGACCCAGTACTTC. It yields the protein CASSEWGERETQYF.

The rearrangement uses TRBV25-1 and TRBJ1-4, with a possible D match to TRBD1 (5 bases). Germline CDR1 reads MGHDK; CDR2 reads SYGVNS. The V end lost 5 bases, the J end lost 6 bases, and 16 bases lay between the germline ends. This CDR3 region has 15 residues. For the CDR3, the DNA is TGTGCCAGCAGTCCCTGGGGTGGGGGTGATGAAAAACTGTTTTTT. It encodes CASSPWGGGDEKLFF.

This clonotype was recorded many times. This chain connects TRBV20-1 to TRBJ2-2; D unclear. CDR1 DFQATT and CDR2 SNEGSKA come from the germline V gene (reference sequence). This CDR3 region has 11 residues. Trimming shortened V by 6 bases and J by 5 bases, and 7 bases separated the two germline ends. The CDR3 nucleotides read TGCAGTGCCTCCGAAACCGGGGAGCTGTTTTTT. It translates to CSASETGELFF.

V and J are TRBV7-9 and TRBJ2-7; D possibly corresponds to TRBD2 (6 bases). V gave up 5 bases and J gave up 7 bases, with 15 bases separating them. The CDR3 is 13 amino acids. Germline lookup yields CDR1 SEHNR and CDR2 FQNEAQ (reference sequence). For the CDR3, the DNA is TGTGCCAGCAGCCCCATAGCGGCTGGTGAGCAGTACTTC. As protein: CASSPIAAGEQYF. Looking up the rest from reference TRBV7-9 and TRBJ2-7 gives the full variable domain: DTGVSQNPRHKITKRGQNVTFRCDPISEHNRLYWYRQTLGQGPEFLTYFQNEAQLEKSRLLSDRFSAERPKGSFSTLEIQRTEQGDSAMYLCASSPIAAGEQYFGPGTRLTVT.

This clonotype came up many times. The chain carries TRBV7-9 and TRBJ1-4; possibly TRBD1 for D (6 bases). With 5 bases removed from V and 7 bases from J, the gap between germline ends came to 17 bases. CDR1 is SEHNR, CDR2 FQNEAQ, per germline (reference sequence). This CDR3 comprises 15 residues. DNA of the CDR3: TGTGCCAGCAGCCTATCGGGGGGCATAGGTGAAAAACTGTTTTTT. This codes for CASSLSGGIGEKLFF.

The CDR3 DNA reads as TGTGCCAGCACCGGTAGCGGGGTCACCGGGCTGTTTTTT. Translation: CASTGSGVTGLFF. V and J are TRBV6-1 and TRBJ2-2, with TRBD2 identical over 8 bases. The germline V gene has CDR1 MNHNS and CDR2 SASEGT. CDR3 length: 13 residues. V lost 7 bases to trimming and J lost 13 bases; unmatched junction nucleotides: 11.

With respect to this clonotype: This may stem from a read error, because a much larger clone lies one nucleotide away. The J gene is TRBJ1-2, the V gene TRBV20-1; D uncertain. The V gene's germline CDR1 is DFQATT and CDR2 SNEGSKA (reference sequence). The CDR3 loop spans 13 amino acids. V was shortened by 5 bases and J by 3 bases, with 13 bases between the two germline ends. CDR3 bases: TGCAGTGCTGGTCCCGGGAAGGACTATGGCTACACCTTC. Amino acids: CSAGPGKDYGYTF.

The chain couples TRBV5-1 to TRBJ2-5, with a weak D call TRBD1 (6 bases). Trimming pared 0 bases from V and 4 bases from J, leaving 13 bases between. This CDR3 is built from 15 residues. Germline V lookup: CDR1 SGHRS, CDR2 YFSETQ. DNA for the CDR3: TGCGCCAGCAGCTTGGGACAGGCGTACCGAGAGACCCAGTACTTC. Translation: CASSLGQAYRETQYF.

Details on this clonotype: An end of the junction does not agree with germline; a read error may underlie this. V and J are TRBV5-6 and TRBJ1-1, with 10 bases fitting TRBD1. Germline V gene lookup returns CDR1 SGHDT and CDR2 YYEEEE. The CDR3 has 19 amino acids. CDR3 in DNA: TGTGCCAGCAGCTTTGGGGAAGACAGGGGGCGTCTTCGGAACTCTGAAGCTTTCTTT. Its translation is CASSFGEDRGRLRNSEAFF.

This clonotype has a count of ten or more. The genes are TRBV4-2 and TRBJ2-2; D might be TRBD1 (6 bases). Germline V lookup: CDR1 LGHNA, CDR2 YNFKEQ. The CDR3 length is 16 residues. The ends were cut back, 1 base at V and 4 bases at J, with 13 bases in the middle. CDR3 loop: CASSQGSQGTTGELFF. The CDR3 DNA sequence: TGTGCCAGCAGCCAAGGTTCACAGGGCACCACCGGGGAGCTGTTTTTT.

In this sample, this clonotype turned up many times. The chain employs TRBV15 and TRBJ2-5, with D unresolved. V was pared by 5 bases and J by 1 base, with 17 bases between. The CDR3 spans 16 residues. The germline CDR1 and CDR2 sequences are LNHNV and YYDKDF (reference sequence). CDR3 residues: CATSVPFVTSQETQYF. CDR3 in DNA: TGTGCCACCAGCGTACCTTTTGTAACCAGCCAAGAGACCCAGTACTTC. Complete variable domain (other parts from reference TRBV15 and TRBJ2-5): DAMVIQNPRYQVTQFGKPVTLSCSQTLNHNVMYWYQQKSSQAPKLLFHYYDKDFNNEADTPDNFQSRRPNTSFCFLDIRSPGLGDTAMYLCATSVPFVTSQETQYFGPGTRLLVL.

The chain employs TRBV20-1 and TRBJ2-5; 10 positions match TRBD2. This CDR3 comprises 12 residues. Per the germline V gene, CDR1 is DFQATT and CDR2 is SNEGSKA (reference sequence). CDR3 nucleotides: TGCGCTAGGAGGACTAGCGGAGAGACCCAGTACTTC. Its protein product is CARRTSGETQYF.

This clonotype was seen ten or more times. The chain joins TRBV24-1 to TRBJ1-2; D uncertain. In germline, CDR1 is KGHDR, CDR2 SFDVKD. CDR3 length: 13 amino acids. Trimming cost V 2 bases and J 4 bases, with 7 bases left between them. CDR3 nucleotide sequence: TGTGCCACCAGTGATTCAGGTTCCTATGGCTACACCTTC. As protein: CATSDSGSYGYTF.

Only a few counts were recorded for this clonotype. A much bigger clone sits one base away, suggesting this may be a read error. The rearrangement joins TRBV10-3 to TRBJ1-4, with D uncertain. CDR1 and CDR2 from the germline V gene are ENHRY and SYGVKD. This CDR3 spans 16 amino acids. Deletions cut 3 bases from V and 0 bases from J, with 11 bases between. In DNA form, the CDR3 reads TGTGCCATCAGTGACCCCGGGAAAACAACTAATGAAAAACTGTTTTTT. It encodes CAISDPGKTTNEKLFF.

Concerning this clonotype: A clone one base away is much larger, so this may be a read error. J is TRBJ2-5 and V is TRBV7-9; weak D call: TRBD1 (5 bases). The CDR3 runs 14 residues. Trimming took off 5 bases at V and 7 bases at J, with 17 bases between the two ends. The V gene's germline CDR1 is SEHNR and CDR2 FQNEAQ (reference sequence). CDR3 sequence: CASSQGRSPGTQYF. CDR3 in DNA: TGTGCCAGCAGCCAGGGCAGATCCCCGGGGACCCAGTACTTC. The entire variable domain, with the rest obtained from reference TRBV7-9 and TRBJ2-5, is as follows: DTGVSQNPRHKITKRGQNVTFRCDPISEHNRLYWYRQTLGQGPEFLTYFQNEAQLEKSRLLSDRFSAERPKGSFSTLEIQRTEQGDSAMYLCASSQGRSPGTQYFGPGTRLLVL.

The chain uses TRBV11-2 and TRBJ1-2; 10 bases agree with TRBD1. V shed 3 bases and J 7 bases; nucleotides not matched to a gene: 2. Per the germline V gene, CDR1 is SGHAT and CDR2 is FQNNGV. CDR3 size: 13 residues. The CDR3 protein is CASSLTGGRGYTF. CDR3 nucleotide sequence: TGTGCCAGCAGCTTGACAGGGGGCCGTGGCTACACCTTC. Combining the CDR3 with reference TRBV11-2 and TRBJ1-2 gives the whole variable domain EAGVAQSPRYKIIEKRQSVAFWCNPISGHATLYWYQQILGQGPKLLIQFQNNGVVDDSQLPKDRFSAERLKGVDSTLKIQPAKLEDSAVYLCASSLTGGRGYTFGSGTRLTVV.

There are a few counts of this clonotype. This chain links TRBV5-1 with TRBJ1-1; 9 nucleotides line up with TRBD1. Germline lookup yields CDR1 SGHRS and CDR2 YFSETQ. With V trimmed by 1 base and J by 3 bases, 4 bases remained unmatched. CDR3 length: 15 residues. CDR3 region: CASSLWTGVDTEAFF. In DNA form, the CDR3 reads TGCGCCAGCAGCTTGTGGACAGGGGTGGACACTGAAGCTTTCTTT.

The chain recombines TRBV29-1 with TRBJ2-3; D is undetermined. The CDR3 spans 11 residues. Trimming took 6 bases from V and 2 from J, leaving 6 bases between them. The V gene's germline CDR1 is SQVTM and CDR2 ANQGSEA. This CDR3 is CSVDLTDTQYF. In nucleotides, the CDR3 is TGCAGCGTGGACCTCACAGATACGCAGTATTTT.

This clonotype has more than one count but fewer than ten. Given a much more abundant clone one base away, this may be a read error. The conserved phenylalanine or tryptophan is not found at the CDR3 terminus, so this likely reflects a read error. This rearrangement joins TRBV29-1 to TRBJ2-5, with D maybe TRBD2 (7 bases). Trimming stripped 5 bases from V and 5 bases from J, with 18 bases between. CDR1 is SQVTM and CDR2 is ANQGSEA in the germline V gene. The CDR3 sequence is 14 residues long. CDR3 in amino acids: CSVTGWGGEETQYL. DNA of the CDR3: TGCAGCGTTACCGGGTGGGGGGGCGAGGAGACCCAGTACCTC.

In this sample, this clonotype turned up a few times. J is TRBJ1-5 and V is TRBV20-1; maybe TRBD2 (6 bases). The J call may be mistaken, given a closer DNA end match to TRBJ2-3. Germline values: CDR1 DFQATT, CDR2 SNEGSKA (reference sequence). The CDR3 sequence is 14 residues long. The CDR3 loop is CSARLGGMADTQYF. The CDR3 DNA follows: TGCAGTGCTAGATTAGGAGGGATGGCAGATACGCAGTATTTT.

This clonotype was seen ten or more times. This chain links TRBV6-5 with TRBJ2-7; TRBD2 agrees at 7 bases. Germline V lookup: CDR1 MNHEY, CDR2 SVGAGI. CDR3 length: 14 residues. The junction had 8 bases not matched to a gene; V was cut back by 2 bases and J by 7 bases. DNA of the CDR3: TGTGCCAGCAGTTACCCAGGGAGGGCCGGGGAGCAGTACTTC. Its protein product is CASSYPGRAGEQYF.

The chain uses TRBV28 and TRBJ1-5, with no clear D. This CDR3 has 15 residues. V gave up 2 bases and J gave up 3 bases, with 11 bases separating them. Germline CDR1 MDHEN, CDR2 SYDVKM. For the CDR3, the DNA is TGTGCCAGCAGTTTACACGGGCTAGCCAATCAGCCCCAGCATTTT. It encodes CASSLHGLANQPQHF. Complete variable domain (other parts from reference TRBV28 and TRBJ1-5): DVKVTQSSRYLVKRTGEKVFLECVQDMDHENMFWYRQDPGLGLRLIYFSYDVKMKEKGDIPEGYSVSREKKERFSLILESASTNQTSMYLCASSLHGLANQPQHFGDGTRLSIL.

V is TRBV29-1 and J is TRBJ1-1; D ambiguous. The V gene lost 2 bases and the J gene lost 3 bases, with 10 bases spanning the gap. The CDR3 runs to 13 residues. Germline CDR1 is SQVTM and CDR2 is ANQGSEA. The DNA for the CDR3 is TGCAGCGTTGAAACGGGGATGGACACTGAAGCTTTCTTT. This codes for CSVETGMDTEAFF. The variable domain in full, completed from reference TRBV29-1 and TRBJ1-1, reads SAVISQKPSRDICQRGTSLTIQCQVDSQVTMMFWYRQQPGQSLTLIATANQGSEATYESGFVIDKFPISRPNLTFSTLTVSNMSPEDSSIYLCSVETGMDTEAFFGQGTRLTVV.

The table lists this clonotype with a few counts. DNA of the CDR3: TGCGCCAGCAGACTAAAGAGCACTGGGACAGGTGTGAACACTGAAGCTTTCTTT. Its protein is CASRLKSTGTGVNTEAFF. This chain joins TRBV5-1 and TRBJ1-1; 8 nucleotides align to TRBD1. The CDR3 is made up of 18 amino acids. The germline V gene encodes CDR1 SGHRS and CDR2 YFSETQ. V gave up 5 bases and J gave up 0 bases; unmatched junction bases: 15.

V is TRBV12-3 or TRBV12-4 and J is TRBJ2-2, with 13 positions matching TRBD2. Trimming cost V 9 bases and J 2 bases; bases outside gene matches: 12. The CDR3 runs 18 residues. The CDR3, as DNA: TGTGCCAGTGTGGTTGGGGGACTAGCGGGACTTAACACCGGGGAGCTGTTTTTT. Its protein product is CASVVGGLAGLNTGELFF.

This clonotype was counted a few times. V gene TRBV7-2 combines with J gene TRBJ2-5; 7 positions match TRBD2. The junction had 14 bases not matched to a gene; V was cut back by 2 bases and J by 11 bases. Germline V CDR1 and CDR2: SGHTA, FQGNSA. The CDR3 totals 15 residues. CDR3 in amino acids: CASSLLAGRGDTQYF. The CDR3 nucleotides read TGTGCCAGCAGCTTATTGGCGGGGAGGGGAGATACGCAGTACTTC.